The 20 T cell receptor beta chains below were found in one sample sequenced in a study of cytomegalovirus exposure and HLA in healthy donors. Sequenced by immunoSEQ multiplex PCR; TCRdb stores in-frame clones only, minus some. The sample contains about 250,000 clones, more than 85% of which appear only once. The sample taken for sequencing was PBMCs. The source is a man younger than 35 in good health and CMV-seropositive.

This sequence joins TRBV2 and TRBJ2-7, with TRBD2 matching over 13 bases. The CDR3 is 14 amino acids. The germline CDR1 and CDR2 sequences are SNHLY and FYNNEI. The V and J ends lost 6 bases and 4 bases, in that order; junction bases with no gene match: 3. The CDR3 loop reads CASSPTSGGYEQYF. CDR3 DNA: TGTGCCAGCAGCCCGACTAGCGGGGGGTACGAGCAGTACTTC.

This clone was seen a few times. The same CDR3 also results from other DNA sequences found in this sample. The chain combines TRBV6-1 with TRBJ1-5; D gene ambiguous. Trimming removed 0 bases from V and 4 bases from J, with 4 bases in between. The CDR3 extends over 13 amino acids. CDR1 is MNHNS, CDR2 SASEGT, per germline. CDR3 coding DNA: TGTGCCAGCAGTGAAGCCAGAAATCAGCCCCAGCATTTT. Its translation is CASSEARNQPQHF.

The rearrangement uses TRBV27 and TRBJ1-4; 10 positions match TRBD1. Losses at the gene ends were 6 bases for V and 8 bases for J; bases not matched to a gene: 6. Germline values: CDR1 MNHEY, CDR2 SMNVEV (reference sequence). The CDR3 length is 14 residues. CDR3 in amino acids: CASRGTGAWEKLFF. The CDR3 DNA follows: TGTGCCAGCAGAGGGACAGGGGCCTGGGAAAAACTGTTTTTT.

The chain combines TRBV18 with TRBJ2-3, with 8 bases identical to TRBD1. J was trimmed by 6 bases and V by 2 bases; bases with no gene match: 4. Germline-derived CDR1 and CDR2 are KGHSH and LQKENI. The CDR3 sequence is 14 residues long. CDR3 residues: CASSPGTGSDTQYF. In nucleotides, the CDR3 is TGTGCCAGCTCACCAGGGACAGGCTCGGATACGCAGTATTTT.

The chain is built from TRBV5-1 and TRBJ2-2; D gene uncertain. This CDR3 contains 15 residues. The V end lost 4 bases, the J end lost 4 bases, and 14 bases lay between the germline ends. The germline CDR1 and CDR2 sequences are SGHRS and YFSETQ. CDR3 DNA sequence: TGCGCCAGCAGCCCGGGCCTCCCCGCCACCGGGGAGCTGTTTTTT. This translates into CASSPGLPATGELFF.

The rearrangement uses TRBV4-3 and TRBJ2-7; D remains unclear. The CDR3 is made up of 13 amino acids. V lost 4 bases, J lost 0 bases, and 7 bases lay in between. Germline lookup yields CDR1 LGHNA and CDR2 YSLEER. DNA for the CDR3: TGCGCCAGCAGCCCTAGGCTCTCCTACGAGCAGTACTTC. Protein sequence: CASSPRLSYEQYF.

The J gene is TRBJ1-3, the V gene TRBV2; 7 bases agree with TRBD1. Germline CDR1 and CDR2: SNHLY and FYNNEI. This CDR3 is 16 amino acids long. After removal of 4 bases from V and 9 bases from J, the junction contained 15 bases not matched to a gene. The CDR3 loop is CASSAQPDRVGGTIYF. DNA of the CDR3: TGTGCCAGCAGTGCACAACCAGACAGGGTTGGCGGCACCATATATTTT.

The chain joins TRBV28 to TRBJ2-7, with unresolved D. The CDR3 has 12 residues. The germline V gene has CDR1 MDHEN and CDR2 SYDVKM. Trimming took off 2 bases at V and 5 bases at J, with 7 bases between the two ends. DNA for the CDR3: TGTGCCAGCAGTTTAATCCCTAACGAGCAGTACTTC. Amino acids: CASSLIPNEQYF.

V is TRBV28 and J is TRBJ2-7; D is unclear. V dropped 6 bases and J dropped 6 bases, with 12 bases sitting between them. Germline CDR1 is MDHEN and CDR2 is SYDVKM. There are 12 residues in the CDR3. CDR3 sequence (DNA): TGTGCCAGCAGACCTGGACCTGGCGAGCAGTACTTC. This gives the protein CASRPGPGEQYF.

V and J are TRBV5-1 and TRBJ1-2; D possibly corresponds to TRBD1 (5 bases). V lost 5 bases to trimming and J lost 3 bases, with 14 bases between them. This CDR3 is 14 amino acids long. Germline V CDR1 and CDR2: SGHRS, YFSETQ. The CDR3 loop reads CASSFGGADYGYTF. The CDR3 DNA reads TGCGCCAGCAGTTTTGGGGGAGCAGACTATGGCTACACCTTC.

Only one count was recorded for this clone. The V call is TRBV27, the J call TRBJ2-7, with TRBD2 matching over 9 bases. V shed 4 bases and J 3 bases; nucleotides not matched to a gene: 7. This CDR3 region has 15 residues. Germline CDR1 and CDR2: MNHEY and SMNVEV (reference sequence). In DNA form, the CDR3 reads TGTGCCAGCAGTTCCCCCCATAGCGGGAGCTACGAGCAGTACTTC. Translated: CASSSPHSGSYEQYF.

The chain has TRBV9 and TRBJ2-1; unclear D gene. Trimming removed 7 bases from V and 9 bases from J, with 14 bases in between. The CDR3 covers 12 residues. The germline CDR1 and CDR2 sequences are SGDLS and YYNGEE. The chain's CDR3 is CASSTTHSEQFF. In DNA, the CDR3 is TGTGCCAGCTCAACCACCCATTCTGAGCAGTTCTTC.

The V gene is TRBV5-1, the J gene TRBJ2-3, with D tentatively TRBD2 (6 bases). CDR1 and CDR2 from the germline V gene are SGHRS and YFSETQ. Between the trimmed V and J ends, which lost 0 bases and 3 bases, there was a span of 14 bases. CDR3 length: 16 residues. The CDR3, as DNA: TGCGCCAGCAGCTTGGTCCCCCCCCGGGGGACAGATACGCAGTATTTT. It yields the protein CASSLVPPRGTDTQYF.

This sequence joins TRBV7-2 and TRBJ2-6; D might be TRBD2 (6 bases). The CDR3 consists of 15 residues. The V gene's germline CDR1 is SGHTA and CDR2 FQGNSA. Trimming shortened V by 5 bases and J by 2 bases, and 10 bases separated the two germline ends. The CDR3 DNA sequence: TGTGCCAGCAGCCTCGGAGGGCCTGGGGCCAACGTCCTGACTTTC. It specifies CASSLGGPGANVLTF. Complete variable domain (other parts from reference TRBV7-2 and TRBJ2-6): GAGVSQSPSNKVTEKGKDVELRCDPISGHTALYWYRQSLGQGLEFLIYFQGNSAPDKSGLPSDRFSAERTGGSVSTLTIQRTQQEDSAVYLCASSLGGPGANVLTFGAGSRLTVL.

This sequence joins TRBV11-2 and TRBJ2-7, with D unresolved. CDR1 is SGHAT, CDR2 FQNNGV, per germline. The V gene lost 5 bases and the J gene lost 3 bases, with 11 bases spanning the gap. The length of the CDR3 is 13 residues. The CDR3 coding sequence is TGTGCCAGCAGCCTATATGTCGGCTACGAGCAGTACTTC. Its translation is CASSLYVGYEQYF. Full variable domain (rest looked up from reference TRBV11-2 and TRBJ2-7): EAGVAQSPRYKIIEKRQSVAFWCNPISGHATLYWYQQILGQGPKLLIQFQNNGVVDDSQLPKDRFSAERLKGVDSTLKIQPAKLEDSAVYLCASSLYVGYEQYFGPGTRLTVT.

In its sample, this clone was seen many times. The rearrangement joins TRBV6-1 to TRBJ2-7, with 10 nucleotides matching TRBD1. This CDR3 spans 16 amino acids. J was trimmed by 1 base and V by 7 bases; bases with no gene match: 10. The germline CDR1 and CDR2 sequences are MNHNS and SASEGT. The CDR3, as DNA: TGTGCCAGCACTGACGGGGACAGGGGAGGGTCCTACGAGCAGTACTTC. Translated, it gives CASTDGDRGGSYEQYF.

CDR3 loop: CASRGAQGWETQYF. CDR3 in DNA: TGTGCCAGCAGAGGTGCCCAGGGCTGGGAGACCCAGTACTTC. V and J are TRBV2 and TRBJ2-5; weak D call: TRBD1 (5 bases). The V and J ends lost 6 bases and 5 bases respectively, with 16 bases between them. The length of the CDR3 is 14 residues. CDR1 is SNHLY, CDR2 FYNNEI, per germline.

The chain links TRBV5-1 to TRBJ2-2; D gene ambiguous. The CDR3 spans 12 residues. The V end was cut by 6 bases, the J end by 2 bases, with 5 bases between. Germline assignment: CDR1 SGHRS and CDR2 YFSETQ. CDR3 coding DNA: TGCGCCAGCAAATATAACACCGGGGAGCTGTTTTTT. Translation: CASKYNTGELFF.

The V gene is TRBV4-1, the J gene TRBJ1-5; no clear D. CDR3 length equals 16 residues. Germline loops: CDR1 MGHRA, CDR2 YSYEKL. Trimming cost V 4 bases and J 2 bases, with 15 bases left between them. CDR3: CASSPHRAPGNQPQHF. CDR3 in DNA: TGCGCCAGCAGCCCCCACCGGGCTCCCGGCAATCAGCCCCAGCATTTT.

This chain links TRBV6-5 with TRBJ1-2, with TRBD1 identical over 7 bases. Germline CDR1 MNHEY, CDR2 SVGAGI. Unmatched junction bases numbered 4, after V lost 0 bases and J lost 6 bases. The CDR3 totals 14 residues. The chain's CDR3 is CASSYSRGGNGYTF. Written as DNA, the CDR3 is TGTGCCAGCAGTTACTCGAGAGGGGGCAATGGCTACACCTTC.